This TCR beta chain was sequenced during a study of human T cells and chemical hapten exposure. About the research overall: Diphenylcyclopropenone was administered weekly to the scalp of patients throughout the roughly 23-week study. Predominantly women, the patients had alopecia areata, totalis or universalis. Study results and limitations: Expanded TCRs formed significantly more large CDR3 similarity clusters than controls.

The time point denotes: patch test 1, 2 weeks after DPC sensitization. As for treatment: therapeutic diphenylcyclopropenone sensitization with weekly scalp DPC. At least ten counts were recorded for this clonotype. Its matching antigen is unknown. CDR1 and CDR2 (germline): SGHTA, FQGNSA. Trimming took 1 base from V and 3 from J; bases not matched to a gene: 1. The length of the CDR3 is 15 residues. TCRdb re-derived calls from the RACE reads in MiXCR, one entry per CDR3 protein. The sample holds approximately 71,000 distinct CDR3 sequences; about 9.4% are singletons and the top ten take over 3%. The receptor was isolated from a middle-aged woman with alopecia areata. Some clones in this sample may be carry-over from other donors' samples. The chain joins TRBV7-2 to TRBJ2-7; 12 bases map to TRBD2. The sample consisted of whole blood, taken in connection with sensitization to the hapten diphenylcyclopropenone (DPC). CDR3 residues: CASSLELAGGYEQYF. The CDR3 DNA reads TGTGCCAGCAGCTTAGAACTAGCGGGGGGCTACGAGCAGTACTTC.